This T cell receptor (beta chain) was sequenced in a study of response to subunit inactivated influenza vaccine. Trimming removed 3 bases from V and 5 bases from J, with 19 bases in between. This CDR3 region has 17 residues. Germline V lookup: CDR1 SGHAT, CDR2 FQNNGV. Notes on this clonotype: Its antigen is unknown.

Each CDR3 protein gets one entry after TCRdb re-called the RT-PCR reads with MiXCR. The profile shows over 400,000 distinct CDR3 sequences, 11% of them singletons. Whole-study findings and limits: The authors suggested that every seasonal influenza vaccination recruits few new T cells.

The sequences come from PBMCs from blood, collected 45 days after vaccination. This clonotype was obtained from a man aged 45-65 years who received an inactivated influenza vaccine. V and J are TRBV11-2 and TRBJ2-2; D possibly corresponds to TRBD1 (6 bases). DNA of the CDR3: TGTGCCAGCAGCTTGGAAGGGACAATGTCCGTGACCGGGGAGCTGTTTTTT. It encodes CASSLEGTMSVTGELFF.